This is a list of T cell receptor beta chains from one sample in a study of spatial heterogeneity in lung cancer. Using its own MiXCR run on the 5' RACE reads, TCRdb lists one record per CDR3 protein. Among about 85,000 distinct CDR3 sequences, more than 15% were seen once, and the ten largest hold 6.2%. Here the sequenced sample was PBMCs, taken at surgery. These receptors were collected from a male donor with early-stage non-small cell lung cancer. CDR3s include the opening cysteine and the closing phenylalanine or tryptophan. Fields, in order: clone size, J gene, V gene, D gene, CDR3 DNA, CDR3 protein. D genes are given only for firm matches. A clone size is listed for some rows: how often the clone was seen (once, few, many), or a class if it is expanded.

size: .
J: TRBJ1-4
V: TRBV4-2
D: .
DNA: TGTGCCAGCAGCCAAGCGGCGGCAGTTAATGAAAAACTGTTTTTT
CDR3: CASSQAAAVNEKLFF

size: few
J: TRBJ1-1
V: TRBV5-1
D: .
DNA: TGCGCCAGCAGCTTGGATCGCCCGACGGGTACTGAAGCTTTCTTT
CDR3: CASSLDRPTGTEAFF

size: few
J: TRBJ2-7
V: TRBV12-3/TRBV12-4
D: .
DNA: TGTGCCAGCAGGCCGTACTACTCCTACGAGCAGTACTTC
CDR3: CASRPYYSYEQYF

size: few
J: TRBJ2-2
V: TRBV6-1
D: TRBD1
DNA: TGTGCCAGCAGCAGGGGGCGAGAGACCGGGGAGCTGTTTTTT
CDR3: CASSRGRETGELFF

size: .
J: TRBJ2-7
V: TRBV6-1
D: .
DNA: TGTGCCAGCACCAGAGGTCTTCCGGGCGAGCAGTACTTC
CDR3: CASTRGLPGEQYF

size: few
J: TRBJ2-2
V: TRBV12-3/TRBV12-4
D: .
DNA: TGTGCCAGCAGTTTAGATGGGGATTCCGCGCAGAACACCGGGGAGCTGTTTTTT
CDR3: CASSLDGDSAQNTGELFF

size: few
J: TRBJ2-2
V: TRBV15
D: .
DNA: TGTGCCACCAGCAGGGCCCGACTCACCGGGGAGCTGTTTTTT
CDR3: CATSRARLTGELFF

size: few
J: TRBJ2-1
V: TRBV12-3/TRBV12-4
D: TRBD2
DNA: TGTGCCAGCCGGGGGGGCCTCTACAATGAGCAGTTCTTC
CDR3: CASRGGLYNEQFF

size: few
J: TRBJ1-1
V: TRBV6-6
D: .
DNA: TGTGCCAGCAGCGACATCACTGAAGCTTTCTTT
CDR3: CASSDITEAFF

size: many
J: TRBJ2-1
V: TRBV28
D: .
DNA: TGTGCCATAGGGGGACTGTCCTACAATGAGCAGTTCTTC
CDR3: CAIGGLSYNEQFF

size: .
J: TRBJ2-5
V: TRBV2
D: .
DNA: TGTGCCAGCAGTGTTGGCAGGGCATATCAAGAGACCCAGTACTTC
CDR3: CASSVGRAYQETQYF

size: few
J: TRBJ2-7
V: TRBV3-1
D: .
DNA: TGTGCCAGCAGCCAAGGAGGGTACGAGCAGTACTTC
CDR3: CASSQGGYEQYF

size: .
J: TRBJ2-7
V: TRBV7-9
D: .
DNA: TGTGCCAGCAGTCCACCCATGGGGGGACGCGAGCAGTACTTC
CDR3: CASSPPMGGREQYF

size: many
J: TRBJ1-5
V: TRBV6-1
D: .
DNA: TGTGCCAGCAGTGCATCTACAGGGATGGAACAGCCCCAGCATTTT
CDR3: CASSASTGMEQPQHF

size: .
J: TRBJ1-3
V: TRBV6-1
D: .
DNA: TGTGCCAGCAGTGAATACCGCAGGGACTCTGGAAACACCATATATTTT
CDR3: CASSEYRRDSGNTIYF

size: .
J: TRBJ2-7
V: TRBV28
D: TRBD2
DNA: TGTGCCAGCAGTCCAATTACCCCTAGCGGGACCTACGAGCAGTACTTC
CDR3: CASSPITPSGTYEQYF

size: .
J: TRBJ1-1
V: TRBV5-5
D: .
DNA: TGTGCCAGCAGCTGGGTGGACACTGAAGCTTTCTTT
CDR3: CASSWVDTEAFF

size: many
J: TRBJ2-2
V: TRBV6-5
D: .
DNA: TGTGCCAGCAGTTCCGCCACCGGGGAGCTGTTTTTT
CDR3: CASSSATGELFF

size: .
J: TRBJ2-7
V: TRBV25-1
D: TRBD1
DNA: TGTGCCAGCAGTGGAGGACAGGGGAGCTACGAGCAGTACTTC
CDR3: CASSGGQGSYEQYF

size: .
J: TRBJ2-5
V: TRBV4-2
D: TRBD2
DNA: TGTGCCAGCAGCCAAGTGGCGGGAGTTTTCCAAGAGACCCAGTACTTC
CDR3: CASSQVAGVFQETQYF

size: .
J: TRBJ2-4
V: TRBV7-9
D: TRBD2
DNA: TGTGCCAGCAGCTCAAAGCGGGGGACGGGCAAAAACATTCAGTACTTC
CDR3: CASSSKRGTGKNIQYF

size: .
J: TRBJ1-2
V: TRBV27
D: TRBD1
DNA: TGTGCCAGCAGTGTGGGACAGGGGACTTTACTTTACTATGGCTACACCTTC
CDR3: CASSVGQGTLLYYGYTF

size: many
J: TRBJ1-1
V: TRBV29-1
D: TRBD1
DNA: TGCAGCGTGGGGACAGGGCCTATGAACACTGAAGCTTTCTTT
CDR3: CSVGTGPMNTEAFF

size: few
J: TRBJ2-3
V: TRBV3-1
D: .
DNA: TGTGCCAGCAGCCAAGATCAGGGTGGCACAGATACGCAGTATTTT
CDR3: CASSQDQGGTDTQYF

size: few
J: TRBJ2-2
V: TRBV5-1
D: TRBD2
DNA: TGCGCCAGCAGCTCGACTAGCGGGAGGCGAGTAAACACCGGGGAGCTGTTTTTT
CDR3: CASSSTSGRRVNTGELFF

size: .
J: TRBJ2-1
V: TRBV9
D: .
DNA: TGTGCCAGCAGCTCCCCGAGAGAGGAGCAGTTCTTC
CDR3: CASSSPREEQFF

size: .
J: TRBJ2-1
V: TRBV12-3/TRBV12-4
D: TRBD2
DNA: TGTGCCAGCAGATTACGCAGCGGGGGGGTGGATGAGCAGTTCTTC
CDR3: CASRLRSGGVDEQFF

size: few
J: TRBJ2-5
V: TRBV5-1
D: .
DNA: TGCGCCAGCAGCTTAAGTCCCCAGGGGGAGACCCAGTACTTC
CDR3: CASSLSPQGETQYF

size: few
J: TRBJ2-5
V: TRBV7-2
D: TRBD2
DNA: TGTGCCAGCAGCTTAGCTGGACTAGCGGAAGAGACCCAGTACTTC
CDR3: CASSLAGLAEETQYF

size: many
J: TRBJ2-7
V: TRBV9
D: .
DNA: TGTGCCAGCAGCTCCCAGATTGACAGGACGGAGCAGTACTTC
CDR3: CASSSQIDRTEQYF

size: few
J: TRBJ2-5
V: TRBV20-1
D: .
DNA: TGCAGTGCTAGAGGGCCGGCCAACCAAGAGACCCAGTACTTC
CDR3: CSARGPANQETQYF

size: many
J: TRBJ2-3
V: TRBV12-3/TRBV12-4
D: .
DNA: TGTGCCAGCAGTTTAGCGCTTGGTAGAACCACAGATACGCAGTATTTT
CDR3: CASSLALGRTTDTQYF

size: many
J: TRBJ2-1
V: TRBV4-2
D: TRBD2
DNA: TGTGCCAGCAGCCCCGTCGGGAGGGTTAATGAGCAGTTCTTC
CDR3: CASSPVGRVNEQFF

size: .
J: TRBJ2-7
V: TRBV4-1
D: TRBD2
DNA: TGCGCCAGCAGCCATCTTGGGGAGGGGATTTCCTACGAGCAGTACTTC
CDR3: CASSHLGEGISYEQYF

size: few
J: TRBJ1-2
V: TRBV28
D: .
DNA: TGTGCCAGCTATCAGCGCGTTCTCTATGGCTACACCTTC
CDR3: CASYQRVLYGYTF

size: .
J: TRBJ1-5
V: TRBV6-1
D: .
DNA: TGTGCCAGCAGTGAGATTGCCGGGAATCAGCCCCAGCATTTT
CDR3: CASSEIAGNQPQHF

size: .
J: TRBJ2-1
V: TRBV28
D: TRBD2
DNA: TGTGCCAGCAACTCCCCGGCGGGAGGATACAATGAGCAGTTCTTC
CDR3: CASNSPAGGYNEQFF

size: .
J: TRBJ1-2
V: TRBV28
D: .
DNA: TGTGCCAGCTCCCGGGGGCGATATGGCTACACCTTC
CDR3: CASSRGRYGYTF

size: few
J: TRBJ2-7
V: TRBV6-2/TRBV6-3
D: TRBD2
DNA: TGTGCCAGCAAGCGGGACTACTTCTACGAGCAGTACTTC
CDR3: CASKRDYFYEQYF

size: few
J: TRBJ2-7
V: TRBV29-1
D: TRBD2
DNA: TGCAGCGCCACTAGCGGGGGATTCTACGAGCAGTACTTC
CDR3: CSATSGGFYEQYF